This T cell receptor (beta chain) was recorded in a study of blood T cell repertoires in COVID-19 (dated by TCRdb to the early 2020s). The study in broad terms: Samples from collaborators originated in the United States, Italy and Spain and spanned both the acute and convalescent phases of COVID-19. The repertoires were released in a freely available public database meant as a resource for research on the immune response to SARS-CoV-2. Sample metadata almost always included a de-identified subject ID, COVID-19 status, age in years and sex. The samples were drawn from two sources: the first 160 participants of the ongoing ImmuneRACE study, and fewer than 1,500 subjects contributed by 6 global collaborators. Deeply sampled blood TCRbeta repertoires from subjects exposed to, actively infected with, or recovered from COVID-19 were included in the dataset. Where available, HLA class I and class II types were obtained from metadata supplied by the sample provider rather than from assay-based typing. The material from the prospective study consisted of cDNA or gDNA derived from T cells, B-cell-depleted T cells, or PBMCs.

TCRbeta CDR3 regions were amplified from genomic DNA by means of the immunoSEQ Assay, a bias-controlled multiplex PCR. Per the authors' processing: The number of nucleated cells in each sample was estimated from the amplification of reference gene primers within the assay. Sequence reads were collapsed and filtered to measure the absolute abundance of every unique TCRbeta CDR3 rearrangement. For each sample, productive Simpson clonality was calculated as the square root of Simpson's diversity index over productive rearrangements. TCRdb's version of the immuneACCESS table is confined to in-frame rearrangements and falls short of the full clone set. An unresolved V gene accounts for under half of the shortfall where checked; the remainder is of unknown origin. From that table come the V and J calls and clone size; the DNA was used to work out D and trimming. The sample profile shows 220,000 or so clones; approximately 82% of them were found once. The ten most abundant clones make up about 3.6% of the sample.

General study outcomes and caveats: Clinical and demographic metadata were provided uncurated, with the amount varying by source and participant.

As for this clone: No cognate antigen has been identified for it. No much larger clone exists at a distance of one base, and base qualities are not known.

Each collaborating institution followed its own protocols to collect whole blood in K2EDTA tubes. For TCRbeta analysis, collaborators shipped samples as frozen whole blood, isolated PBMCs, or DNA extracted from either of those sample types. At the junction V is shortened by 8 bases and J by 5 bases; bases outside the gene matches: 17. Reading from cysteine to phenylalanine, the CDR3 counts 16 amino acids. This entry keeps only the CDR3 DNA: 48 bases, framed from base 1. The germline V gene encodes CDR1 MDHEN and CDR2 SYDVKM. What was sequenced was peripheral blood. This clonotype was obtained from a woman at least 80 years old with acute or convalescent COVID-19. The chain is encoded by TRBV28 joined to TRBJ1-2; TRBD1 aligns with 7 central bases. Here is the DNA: TGTGCCAGCTTTTATCCGACAGGGACTCAAATTTATGGCTACACCTTC. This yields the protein CASFYPTGTQIYGYTF.